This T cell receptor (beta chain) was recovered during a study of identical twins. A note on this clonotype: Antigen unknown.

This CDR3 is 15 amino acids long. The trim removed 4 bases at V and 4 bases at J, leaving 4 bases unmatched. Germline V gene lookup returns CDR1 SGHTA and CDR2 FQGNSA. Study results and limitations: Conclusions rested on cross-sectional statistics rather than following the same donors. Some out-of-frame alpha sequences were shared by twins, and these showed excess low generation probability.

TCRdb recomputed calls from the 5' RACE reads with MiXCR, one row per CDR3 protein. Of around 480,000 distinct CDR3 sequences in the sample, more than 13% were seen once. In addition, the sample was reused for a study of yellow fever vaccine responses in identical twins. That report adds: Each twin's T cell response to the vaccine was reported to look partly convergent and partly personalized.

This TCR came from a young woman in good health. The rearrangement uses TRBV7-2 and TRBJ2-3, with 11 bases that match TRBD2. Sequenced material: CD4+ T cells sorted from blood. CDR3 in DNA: TGTGCCAGCAGCTCCGGGACTAGCGGCCCAGATACGCAGTATTTT. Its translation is CASSSGTSGPDTQYF.